One sample yielded the 28 T cell receptor beta chains listed below, sequenced in a study of OX40 agonist ivuxolimab in advanced cancers. The method was immunoSEQ multiplex PCR; TCRdb's version includes in-frame clones alone and lacks a portion of them. The sample lists roughly 90,000 clones, 75% to 95% occurring once. Here the sequenced sample was CD4+ or CD8+ T cells sorted from blood, taken in a trial of the OX40 agonist ivuxolimab. The origin of the receptors is an adult with an advanced solid tumor such as melanoma, head and neck, liver or kidney cancer.

The chain recombines TRBV19 with TRBJ1-1; no firm D call. CDR1 is LNHDA, CDR2 SQIVND, per germline (reference sequence). Trimming took off 3 bases at V and 1 base at J, with 9 bases between the two ends. The CDR3 is made up of 14 amino acids. CDR3 nucleotides: TGTGCCAGTAGTATTTACCTACGGAACACTGAAGCTTTCTTT. It is translated as CASSIYLRNTEAFF.

The chain joins TRBV29-1 to TRBJ1-2, with 7 bases aligning to TRBD1. Germline V CDR1 and CDR2: SQVTM, ANQGSEA. The CDR3 runs to 12 residues. Trimming at V came to 2 bases and at J to 8 bases, leaving 5 bases not matched to a gene. CDR3 residues: CSVETGAGGYTF. CDR3 coding DNA: TGCAGCGTTGAAACAGGGGCGGGAGGCTACACCTTC.

CDR3: CAWTSGYSYNEQFF. Here the CDR3 DNA reads TGTGCCTGGACTAGCGGTTATAGCTACAATGAGCAGTTCTTC. The V and J genes are TRBV30 and TRBJ2-1, with 7 bases that match TRBD2. CDR1 is GTSNPN, CDR2 SVGIG, per germline (reference sequence). This CDR3 has 14 residues. The ends lost 4 bases at V and 3 bases at J; junction bases unmatched: 6.

This rearrangement joins TRBV18 to TRBJ2-7; D remains unclear. Germline loops: CDR1 KGHSH, CDR2 LQKENI. V dropped 3 bases and J dropped 5 bases, with 11 bases sitting between them. CDR3 length: 13 amino acids. The CDR3 spells CASSPLKVNEQYF. CDR3 nucleotides: TGTGCCAGCTCACCGTTGAAAGTGAACGAGCAGTACTTC.

This chain uses TRBV7-3 with TRBJ2-7; 8 nucleotides align to TRBD2. The CDR3 length is 15 residues. Per the germline V gene, CDR1 is SGHTA and CDR2 is FQGTGA. Trimming cost V 1 base and J 1 base; bases outside gene matches: 3. The CDR3 DNA reads TGTGCCAGCAGCTTAAATCCTAGCGGGTCCTACGAGCAGTACTTC. This codes for CASSLNPSGSYEQYF.

This clone was detected once. J is TRBJ2-7 and V is TRBV6-6; 11 nucleotides line up with TRBD2. V shed 6 bases and J 5 bases; nucleotides not matched to a gene: 6. The germline V gene encodes CDR1 MNHNY and CDR2 SVGAGI (reference sequence). This CDR3 region has 14 residues. CDR3 region: CASRLAGVLHEQYF. The DNA of the CDR3 is TGTGCCAGCAGACTAGCGGGAGTTCTCCACGAGCAGTACTTC.

This rearrangement joins TRBV29-1 to TRBJ1-2; D not certain. Germline CDR1 and CDR2: SQVTM and ANQGSEA. This CDR3 contains 13 residues. Between the trimmed V and J ends, which lost 0 bases and 4 bases, there was a span of 9 bases. CDR3 protein: CSVEDRQGYGYTF. The DNA of the CDR3 is TGCAGCGTTGAAGATAGACAAGGCTATGGCTACACCTTC.

The gene calls are TRBV29-1 and TRBJ1-2; tentatively, D is TRBD1 (6 bases). The germline gives CDR1 SQVTM, CDR2 ANQGSEA. The CDR3 extends over 13 amino acids. V lost 7 bases and J 1 base, leaving 13 bases between the germline ends. The CDR3 region is CSAVTGYNYGYTF. Written as DNA, the CDR3 is TGCAGCGCCGTGACAGGTTATAACTATGGCTACACCTTC.

As to this clone: No conserved phenylalanine or tryptophan is present at the end of the CDR3, so a read error is the likely explanation. The DNA is omitted, as the CDR3 cannot be located on it reliably, and the CDR3 follows TCRdb's listing. The rearrangement links TRBV7-3 to TRBJ2-3; the table's TRBD2 call for D was not verified on the DNA. The CDR3 is 14 amino acids in total, end residues counted. Germline-derived CDR1 and CDR2 are SGHTA and FQGTGA. CDR3 residues: CASSLTFHPRKLVV.

This chain joins TRBV5-1 and TRBJ2-5, with 8 bases that match TRBD2. The V and J ends lost 7 bases and 4 bases, in that order; junction bases with no gene match: 9. Germline V lookup: CDR1 SGHRS, CDR2 YFSETQ. CDR3 length equals 14 residues. CDR3 in amino acids: CASASGSVRETQYF. CDR3 coding DNA: TGCGCCAGCGCCAGCGGGAGTGTTAGAGAGACCCAGTACTTC.

This clone was counted ten times or more. The chain joins TRBV15 to TRBJ2-1, with a possible D match to TRBD2 (6 bases). The ends were cut back, 0 bases at V and 6 bases at J, with 12 bases in the middle. Germline CDR1 LNHNV, CDR2 YYDKDF (reference sequence). CDR3 size: 15 residues. CDR3 DNA sequence: TGTGCCACCAGCAGAGATCCGGGAGTCGGCAATGAGCAGTTCTTC. As protein: CATSRDPGVGNEQFF. The whole variable domain, filled in from reference TRBV15 and TRBJ2-1, reads DAMVIQNPRYQVTQFGKPVTLSCSQTLNHNVMYWYQQKSSQAPKLLFHYYDKDFNNEADTPDNFQSRRPNTSFCFLDIRSPGLGDTAMYLCATSRDPGVGNEQFFGPGTRLTVL.

This clone was found a few times. The chain combines TRBV28 with TRBJ1-2; 7 bases align to TRBD1. The CDR3 contains 13 residues. The germline CDR1 and CDR2 sequences are MDHEN and SYDVKM. The V gene end was trimmed by 6 bases and the J gene end by 4 bases; junction bases not matched to a gene: 5. The CDR3 spells CASRPGQLYGYTF. The CDR3 DNA follows: TGTGCCAGCAGACCGGGACAGCTCTATGGCTACACCTTC.

The chain links TRBV19 to TRBJ2-6, with D uncertain. Germline assignment: CDR1 LNHDA and CDR2 SQIVND (reference sequence). This CDR3 contains 14 residues. Trimming pared 3 bases from V and 0 bases from J, leaving 3 bases between. The CDR3 DNA sequence: TGTGCCAGTAGTATTGCCTCTGGGGCCAACGTCCTGACTTTC. This translates into CASSIASGANVLTF. Together with reference TRBV19 and TRBJ2-6, the CDR3 gives the full variable domain: DGGITQSPKYLFRKEGQNVTLSCEQNLNHDAMYWYRQDPGQGLRLIYYSQIVNDFQKGDIAEGYSVSREKKESFPLTVTSAQKNPTAFYLCASSIASGANVLTFGAGSRLTVL.

The chain's CDR3 is CASSSSLAKWYEQYF. The CDR3 bases are TGTGCCAGCAGTTCTTCACTAGCGAAATGGTACGAGCAGTACTTC. The genes are TRBV28 and TRBJ2-7; 7 bases fit TRBD2. The CDR3 loop spans 15 amino acids. Trimming removed 4 bases from V and 4 bases from J; junction bases left unmatched: 10. Per the germline V gene, CDR1 is MDHEN and CDR2 is SYDVKM. Filled out from reference TRBV28 and TRBJ2-7, the complete variable domain reads DVKVTQSSRYLVKRTGEKVFLECVQDMDHENMFWYRQDPGLGLRLIYFSYDVKMKEKGDIPEGYSVSREKKERFSLILESASTNQTSMYLCASSSSLAKWYEQYFGPGTRLTVT.

The chain is built from TRBV10-2 and TRBJ2-7, with 9 nucleotides matching TRBD2. V trimming: 2 bases; J trimming: 6 bases; junction bases outside the gene matches: 8. CDR3 size: 15 residues. Germline V lookup: CDR1 WSHSY, CDR2 SAAADI. CDR3 sequence: CASSEGLAGSREQYF. The CDR3 region has the DNA TGCGCCAGCAGTGAGGGCCTAGCGGGATCCCGCGAGCAGTACTTC.

The chain employs TRBV9 and TRBJ2-3; D unresolved. There are 12 residues in the CDR3. V lost 0 bases, J lost 5 bases, and 4 bases lay in between. The V gene's germline CDR1 is SGDLS and CDR2 YYNGEE. The CDR3 coding sequence is TGTGCCAGCAGCGTAGCGGGAGATACGCAGTATTTT. This codes for CASSVAGDTQYF. Drawing the rest from reference TRBV9 and TRBJ2-3, the complete variable domain is DSGVTQTPKHLITATGQRVTLRCSPRSGDLSVYWYQQSLDQGLQFLIQYYNGEERAKGNILERFSAQQFPDLHSELNLSSLELGDSALYFCASSVAGDTQYFGPGTRLTVL.

The rearrangement uses TRBV19 and TRBJ1-5, with 8 bases lining up with TRBD1. Germline trimming cut 3 bases from V and 4 bases from J; bases unmatched to any gene: 11. Germline loops: CDR1 LNHDA, CDR2 SQIVND (reference sequence). The CDR3 is 17 residues long. The CDR3, as DNA: TGTGCCAGTAGTATCCTCGAGGCAGGGGGCCGAAATCAGCCCCAGCATTTT. This translates into CASSILEAGGRNQPQHF.

V is TRBV11-2 and J is TRBJ2-7; 10 bases map to TRBD1. Losses at the gene ends were 2 bases for V and 6 bases for J; bases not matched to a gene: 10. CDR3 length equals 16 residues. Germline CDR1 and CDR2: SGHAT and FQNNGV. The CDR3 here is CASSLPTGGAGGEQYF. For the CDR3, the DNA is TGTGCCAGCAGCTTACCGACAGGGGGCGCGGGAGGCGAGCAGTACTTC. The entire variable domain, with the rest obtained from reference TRBV11-2 and TRBJ2-7, is as follows: EAGVAQSPRYKIIEKRQSVAFWCNPISGHATLYWYQQILGQGPKLLIQFQNNGVVDDSQLPKDRFSAERLKGVDSTLKIQPAKLEDSAVYLCASSLPTGGAGGEQYFGPGTRLTVT.

The chain joins TRBV5-1 to TRBJ2-1; TRBD2 matches 11 bases. The CDR3 has 15 residues. CDR1 and CDR2 (germline): SGHRS, YFSETQ. Trimming cost V 3 bases and J 4 bases; bases outside gene matches: 3. The CDR3 is CASSWGLAAYNEQFF. For the CDR3, the DNA is TGCGCCAGCAGCTGGGGACTAGCGGCTTACAATGAGCAGTTCTTC.

The V call is TRBV10-1, the J call TRBJ2-4, with 10 bases that match TRBD1. Germline V lookup: CDR1 WNHNN, CDR2 SYGVQD (reference sequence). The CDR3 contains 17 residues. Trimming took 4 bases from V and 2 from J; bases not matched to a gene: 8. This CDR3 is CASSASGTGETKNIQYF. The CDR3 bases are TGCGCCAGCAGTGCTTCCGGGACAGGGGAAACCAAAAACATTCAGTACTTC.

The chain combines TRBV7-8 with TRBJ2-5, with 7 bases identical to TRBD2. The assigned J gene may be wrong: the sequence end matches TRBJ2-7 better. CDR3 length: 15 residues. Germline V gives CDR1 SGHVS, CDR2 FQNEAQ. The CDR3 spells CASSSGGGRGDEQYF. The CDR3 DNA sequence: TGTGCCAGCAGCTCTGGGGGAGGGCGGGGCGACGAGCAGTACTTC.

The chain links TRBV27 to TRBJ1-5; D is ambiguous. The length of the CDR3 is 15 residues. Germline CDR1 reads MNHEY; CDR2 reads SMNVEV (reference sequence). The germline V and J ends were trimmed by 3 bases and 3 bases, with 12 bases remaining between them. For the CDR3, the DNA is TGTGCCAGCAGTTTTCTAGGGTACCCCAATCAGCCCCAGCATTTT. Translating gives CASSFLGYPNQPQHF.

The rearrangement joins TRBV5-1 to TRBJ2-1; D is unresolved. The CDR3 is 13 amino acids. Looked up from germline, CDR1 is SGHRS and CDR2 is YFSETQ. With 6 bases removed from V and 5 bases from J, the gap between germline ends came to 12 bases. This CDR3 is CASTRSWDNEQFF. CDR3 DNA: TGCGCCAGCACCCGGAGTTGGGACAATGAGCAGTTCTTC.

This chain links TRBV7-9 with TRBJ2-1; 9 bases agree with TRBD1. This CDR3 is built from 15 residues. V lost 1 base and J lost 8; bases outside the gene matches: 6. The germline gives CDR1 SEHNR, CDR2 FQNEAQ (reference sequence). The CDR3 DNA is TGTGCCAGCAGCTTAGGACAGGGGGTGATGGATGAGCAGTTCTTC. Translating it yields CASSLGQGVMDEQFF.

The chain links TRBV19 to TRBJ1-4; no reliable D call. V lost 1 base to trimming and J lost 8 bases, with 11 bases between them. The germline gives CDR1 LNHDA, CDR2 SQIVND (reference sequence). The CDR3 has 14 residues. The CDR3 DNA is TGTGCCAGTAGTATAGTGTGGGGTTGGGAAAAACTGTTTTTT. Protein sequence: CASSIVWGWEKLFF.

CDR3 DNA: TGTGCCTGGAGTCGGGGGGCTGGGAACACTGAAGCTTTCTTT. Protein: CAWSRGAGNTEAFF. This rearrangement joins TRBV30 to TRBJ1-1; tentative D call: TRBD1 (6 bases). V was shortened by 2 bases and J by 1 base, with 11 bases between the two germline ends. Germline CDR1 and CDR2: GTSNPN and SVGIG (reference sequence). The CDR3 contains 14 residues.

This chain uses TRBV7-9 with TRBJ2-4, with D possibly TRBD2 on 6 matching bases. Germline CDR1 reads SEHNR; CDR2 reads FQNEAQ (reference sequence). Trimming stripped 4 bases from V and 0 bases from J, with 10 bases between. The CDR3 sequence is 15 residues long. CDR3 sequence: CASSSSGGAKNIQYF. The CDR3 bases are TGTGCCAGCAGCTCCTCCGGGGGAGCCAAAAACATTCAGTACTTC.

This chain connects TRBV30 to TRBJ1-5, with 8 bases matching TRBD1. V gave up 0 bases and J gave up 7 bases; unmatched junction bases: 5. CDR3 length: 14 residues. CDR1 and CDR2 (germline): GTSNPN, SVGIG (reference sequence). This CDR3 reads CAWSVKQGGQPQHF. The CDR3 bases are TGTGCCTGGAGTGTGAAACAGGGGGGCCAGCCCCAGCATTTT. The variable domain in full, completed from reference TRBV30 and TRBJ1-5, reads SQTIHQWPATLVQPVGSPLSLECTVEGTSNPNLYWYRQAAGRGLQLLFYSVGIGQISSEVPQNLSASRPQDRQFILSSKKLLLSDSGFYLCAWSVKQGGQPQHFGDGTRLSIL.